The clone carrying this T cell receptor beta chain was picked up a small number of times. Its antigen is unknown. The isolated RNA, all of it, was reverse transcribed, so expressed TCRB transcripts were what got sequenced. Sequenced by immunoSEQ multiplex PCR; TCRdb stores in-frame clones only, minus some. The data show about 340,000 clones, roughly 14% seen once. The sample belongs to a study of beta chain features in type 1 diabetes. Study-level results: The study found moderately but significantly shorter TCRB CDR3s in all four CD4+ subsets of Type 1 diabetes patients.

V lost 3 bases to trimming and J lost 4 bases, with 7 bases between them. The CDR3 has 13 amino acids. CDR1 is MDHEN, CDR2 SYDVKM, per germline. This sequence joins TRBV28 and TRBJ2-1, with a weak D call TRBD2 (5 bases). This TCR was recovered from a woman younger than 30 with type 1 diabetes. The sequenced material came from naive CD4+ T cells from blood. CDR3 coding DNA: TGTGCCAGCAGTTTGAGGACTTACAATGAGCAGTTCTTC. This encodes CASSLRTYNEQFF.